The 20 T cell receptor beta chains presented below share a single source sample, sequenced in a study of T cell repertoires in cytomegalovirus infection (dated by TCRdb to the late 2010s). The run used an Illumina HiSeq 1500. The public sequencing data were trimmed at Q25 with fastp and processed into clonotypes with MiXCR by TCRdb, which kept only in-frame beta chains. Duplicate CDR3 protein sequences are folded into a single record with the most common DNA and genes. This sample holds about 530,000 distinct CDR3 sequences; 26% were observed only once. Less than 15% of the sample lies in the top ten. The sample taken for sequencing was PBMCs. The source is a human donor in good health (CMV status not recorded). Some clones in this sample may be carry-over from other donors' samples.

The table lists this clonotype with a few counts. V gene TRBV19 combines with J gene TRBJ2-5, with D possibly matching TRBD2 (6 bases). CDR3 length: 12 residues. The ends were cut back, 5 bases at V and 10 bases at J, with 14 bases in the middle. Germline CDR1 and CDR2: LNHDA and SQIVND (reference sequence). DNA of the CDR3: TGTGCCAGTAGTGTGGACTACACTATCCAGTACTTC. Encoded protein: CASSVDYTIQYF. The full variable domain, in which reference TRBV19 and TRBJ2-5 provide the parts outside the CDR3, is DGGITQSPKYLFRKEGQNVTLSCEQNLNHDAMYWYRQDPGQGLRLIYYSQIVNDFQKGDIAEGYSVSREKKESFPLTVTSAQKNPTAFYLCASSVDYTIQYFGPGTRLLVL.

In its sample, this clonotype was seen a few times. The genes are TRBV19 and TRBJ1-1; D uncertain. V dropped 11 bases and J dropped 3 bases, with 19 bases sitting between them. The CDR3 spans 14 residues. The V gene's germline CDR1 is LNHDA and CDR2 SQIVND (reference sequence). The CDR3 is CAPPEGSIYTEAFF. DNA of the CDR3: TGTGCCCCCCCGGAGGGATCGATATACACTGAAGCTTTCTTT.

This clonotype has ten or more counts. The chain employs TRBV7-2 and TRBJ1-4; 7 bases fit TRBD1. The CDR3 contains 15 residues. Unmatched junction bases numbered 8, after V lost 5 bases and J lost 5 bases. The germline CDR1 and CDR2 sequences are SGHTA and FQGNSA. In nucleotides, the CDR3 is TGTGCCAGCAGCCCGGGACAGCTCAAAAATGAAAAACTGTTTTTT. It specifies CASSPGQLKNEKLFF.

The chain employs TRBV19 and TRBJ2-5, with D possibly TRBD1 on 5 matching bases. CDR1 and CDR2 (germline): LNHDA, SQIVND (reference sequence). V was clipped by 6 bases and J by 2 bases, with 13 bases between them. The CDR3 consists of 14 residues. The DNA of the CDR3 is TGTGCCAGTAGCCAAGTCACAGGTCAAGAGACCCAGTACTTC. Translation: CASSQVTGQETQYF.

The chain links TRBV27 to TRBJ2-7; 7 bases are a match to TRBD1. The CDR3 covers 16 residues. The germline V gene has CDR1 MNHEY and CDR2 SMNVEV (reference sequence). Unmatched junction bases numbered 13, after V lost 3 bases and J lost 5 bases. In DNA, the CDR3 is TGTGCCAGCAGTTTTCTAACAGGGGAGATCGTCCACGAGCAGTACTTC. Translating it yields CASSFLTGEIVHEQYF.

This rearrangement joins TRBV19 to TRBJ1-2; TRBD1 is a possible D gene (5 bases). This CDR3 spans 15 amino acids. V lost 1 base, J lost 6 bases, and 15 bases lay in between. Germline-derived CDR1 and CDR2 are LNHDA and SQIVND (reference sequence). The CDR3 is CASSIGASGGDGYTF. Written as DNA, the CDR3 is TGTGCCAGTAGTATAGGGGCGAGCGGAGGGGATGGCTACACCTTC.

The genes are TRBV10-3 and TRBJ2-7; TRBD1 is a possible D gene (6 bases). Germline CDR1 reads ENHRY; CDR2 reads SYGVKD. With 10 bases removed from V and 3 bases from J, the gap between germline ends came to 13 bases. This CDR3 is 12 amino acids long. Here the CDR3 reads CATADRYYEQYV. For the CDR3, the DNA is TGTGCCACTGCGGACAGATACTACGAGCAGTACGTC.

The chain joins TRBV29-1 to TRBJ1-1; D is uncertain. The V gene's germline CDR1 is SQVTM and CDR2 ANQGSEA. With 5 bases removed from V and 2 bases from J, the gap between germline ends came to 9 bases. The CDR3 has 12 amino acids. The CDR3 DNA follows: TGCAGCGTTTCGGGTCAAAACACTGAAGCTTTCTTT. Amino acid sequence: CSVSGQNTEAFF. The full variable domain, with the rest looked up from reference TRBV29-1 and TRBJ1-1, is SAVISQKPSRDICQRGTSLTIQCQVDSQVTMMFWYRQQPGQSLTLIATANQGSEATYESGFVIDKFPISRPNLTFSTLTVSNMSPEDSSIYLCSVSGQNTEAFFGQGTRLTVV.

The J gene is TRBJ1-2, the V gene TRBV2; the match to TRBD1 covers 10 bases. After removal of 2 bases from V and 7 bases from J, the junction contained 7 bases not matched to a gene. This CDR3 comprises 15 residues. Per germline, CDR1 SNHLY and CDR2 FYNNEI. The CDR3 DNA is TGTGCCAGCAGTGAAAGAGTGACAGGGGGCTCTGGCTACACCTTC. It codes for CASSERVTGGSGYTF.

The sample holds a few counts of this clonotype. V gene TRBV7-9 combines with J gene TRBJ2-7; tentative D call: TRBD2 (6 bases). The germline CDR1 and CDR2 sequences are SEHNR and FQNEAQ (reference sequence). The CDR3 contains 14 residues. Trimming left V 5 bases short and J 0 bases short, with 11 bases between. Written as DNA, the CDR3 is TGTGCCAGCAGCAGGGGACTTGACTCCTACGAGCAGTACTTC. This codes for CASSRGLDSYEQYF. The full variable domain, completed using reference TRBV7-9 and TRBJ2-7, is DTGVSQNPRHKITKRGQNVTFRCDPISEHNRLYWYRQTLGQGPEFLTYFQNEAQLEKSRLLSDRFSAERPKGSFSTLEIQRTEQGDSAMYLCASSRGLDSYEQYFGPGTRLTVT.

The chain combines TRBV20-1 with TRBJ2-3, with D unresolved. Germline V CDR1 and CDR2: DFQATT, SNEGSKA (reference sequence). The CDR3 runs to 15 residues. The V end lost 0 bases, the J end lost 0 bases, and 10 bases lay between the germline ends. The CDR3: CSARDTAPSTDTQYF. The CDR3 nucleotides read TGCAGTGCTAGAGATACAGCGCCTAGCACAGATACGCAGTATTTT.

This clonotype was seen a handful of times. The rearrangement links TRBV6-6 to TRBJ1-3; D uncertain. Germline V CDR1 and CDR2: MNHNY, SVGAGI (reference sequence). The CDR3 is 15 residues long. V lost 8 bases and J lost 0, with 14 bases in between. CDR3 sequence reads: CASRPHSVSGNTIYF. The CDR3, as DNA: TGTGCCAGCCGTCCTCACAGCGTCTCTGGAAACACCATATATTTT.

Regarding this clonotype: The junction and the germline gene differ at one end; a read error may be behind it. V and J are TRBV5-4 and TRBJ2-1; 10 nucleotides match TRBD1. The CDR3 covers 15 residues. Germline values: CDR1 SGHNT, CDR2 YYREEE (reference sequence). CDR3 amino acids: CASSLGDRGRIVGGF. The CDR3 region has the DNA TGTGCCAGCAGCTTGGGGGACAGGGGAAGGATAGTAGGGGGCTTC.

The rearrangement uses TRBV24-1 and TRBJ2-1, with D uncertain. Deletions cut 0 bases from V and 7 bases from J, with 9 bases between. The CDR3 is 14 amino acids. Germline V gene data show CDR1 as KGHDR and CDR2 as SFDVKD. CDR3 nucleotides: TGTGCCACCAGTGATTTGCACGGGCCTAATGAGCAGTTCTTC. Translated, it gives CATSDLHGPNEQFF.

The CDR3 DNA sequence: TGCGCCAGCAGAAACAACAGGGCGAACACCGGGGAGCTGTTTTTT. Its translation: CASRNNRANTGELFF. The rearrangement links TRBV4-1 to TRBJ2-2, with D possibly TRBD1 on 6 matching bases. The CDR3 has 15 residues. V was shortened by 6 bases and J by 0 bases, with 11 bases between the two germline ends. Germline CDR1 reads MGHRA; CDR2 reads YSYEKL.

This clonotype was counted only a few times. The genes are TRBV27 and TRBJ2-3; no definite D call. CDR3 length: 16 amino acids. Germline lookup yields CDR1 MNHEY and CDR2 SMNVEV (reference sequence). V was trimmed by 0 bases and J by 5 bases, leaving 15 bases between them. In nucleotides, the CDR3 is TGTGCCAGCAGTTTATCTGGGGTCCGTTCGGTAGATACGCAGTATTTT. Protein: CASSLSGVRSVDTQYF.

The sample holds many counts of this clonotype. The chain has TRBV11-2 and TRBJ2-1; 9 bases agree with TRBD2. Germline values: CDR1 SGHAT, CDR2 FQNNGV. The CDR3 has 18 amino acids. Unmatched junction bases numbered 8, after V lost 2 bases and J lost 0 bases. The CDR3 DNA is TGTGCCAGCAGCTTACTGCTAGCGGGACCCAGCTCCTACAATGAGCAGTTCTTC. As protein: CASSLLLAGPSSYNEQFF.

This clonotype occurred a few times. The chain is built from TRBV12-3 or TRBV12-4 and TRBJ1-4, with D perhaps TRBD1 (5 bases). The V and J ends lost 6 bases and 7 bases respectively, with 21 bases between them. The CDR3 sequence is 16 residues long. CDR3 region: CASSSSSGTWGEKLFF. The DNA of the CDR3 is TGTGCCAGCAGCTCTTCCTCCGGGACCTGGGGTGAAAAACTGTTTTTT.

The rearrangement joins TRBV19 to TRBJ2-1; 8 nucleotides align to TRBD2. Germline V CDR1 and CDR2: LNHDA, SQIVND (reference sequence). This CDR3 comprises 19 residues. V lost 6 bases and J lost 5; bases outside the gene matches: 21. CDR3 DNA: TGTGCCAGTAGCATTAGGGCAGCGGGAGTGGGGGGCCCCCACAATGAGCAGTTCTTC. Translation: CASSIRAAGVGGPHNEQFF.

The J gene is TRBJ1-5, the V gene TRBV20-1; D ambiguous. Germline V gene data show CDR1 as DFQATT and CDR2 as SNEGSKA (reference sequence). V gave up 0 bases and J gave up 0 bases, with 6 bases separating them. CDR3 length: 14 residues. The CDR3 is CSARDGDSNQPQHF. Here the CDR3 DNA reads TGCAGTGCTAGAGATGGGGATAGCAATCAGCCCCAGCATTTT.